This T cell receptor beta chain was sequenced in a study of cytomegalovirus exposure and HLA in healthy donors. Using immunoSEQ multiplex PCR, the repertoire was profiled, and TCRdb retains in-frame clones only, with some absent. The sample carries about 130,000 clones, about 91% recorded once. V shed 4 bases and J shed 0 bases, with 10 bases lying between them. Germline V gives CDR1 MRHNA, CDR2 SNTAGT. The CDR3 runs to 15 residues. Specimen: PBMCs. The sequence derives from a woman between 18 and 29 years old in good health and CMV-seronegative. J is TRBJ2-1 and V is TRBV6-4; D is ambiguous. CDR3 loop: CASSVRGDSYNEQFF. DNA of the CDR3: TGTGCCAGCAGTGTGCGCGGCGACTCCTACAATGAGCAGTTCTTC.